Each of the 4 T cell receptor beta chains below was sequenced from the same sample in a study of T-cell memory formation after mild COVID-19. TCRdb used MiXCR to reprocess the 5' RACE reads, holding one entry per CDR3 protein. The sample includes 250,000 to 300,000 distinct CDR3 sequences, about a sixth of them seen just once. Sequencing was done on a sample of PBMCs or a T cell subset sorted from them (not recorded which). All receptors derive from a young man who had mild COVID-19 (a few samples of this study predate the infection). Cell type and time point are not known.

This clonotype was picked up a small number of times. The CDR3 bases are TGTGCCAGCAGTTATCACAGGGGGCGCGGGTACACTGAAGCTTTCTTT. The encoded protein is CASSYHRGRGYTEAFF. The chain combines TRBV6-5 with TRBJ1-1, with 9 bases identical to TRBD1. The CDR3 has 16 residues. Germline V gene sequence: CDR1 MNHEY, CDR2 SVGAGI. After removal of 3 bases from V and 3 bases from J, the junction contained 8 bases not matched to a gene.

V is TRBV11-2 and J is TRBJ2-2; D is perhaps TRBD1 (6 bases). CDR3 size: 15 residues. From germline, CDR1 is SGHAT and CDR2 FQNNGV. The ends were cut back, 3 bases at V and 1 base at J, with 9 bases in the middle. CDR3 nucleotide sequence: TGTGCCAGCAGCTTGCAGGGGTGGAACACCGGGGAGCTGTTTTTT. This encodes CASSLQGWNTGELFF.

This clonotype showed up just a few times. The V and J genes are TRBV15 and TRBJ2-2; D perhaps matches TRBD1 (5 bases). V lost 4 bases to trimming and J lost 0 bases, with 6 bases between them. This CDR3 comprises 14 residues. Germline CDR1 reads LNHNV; CDR2 reads YYDKDF (reference sequence). The CDR3 DNA follows: TGTGCCACCAGCACCAGGGCGAACACCGGGGAGCTGTTTTTT. Amino acid sequence: CATSTRANTGELFF.

This clonotype came up a few times. This rearrangement joins TRBV15 to TRBJ2-1, with a possible D match to TRBD1 (6 bases). Germline V gene sequence: CDR1 LNHNV, CDR2 YYDKDF (reference sequence). This CDR3 has 16 amino acids. V was pared by 0 bases and J by 5 bases, with 14 bases between. CDR3 sequence: CATSRDLARGDNEQFF. DNA for the CDR3: TGTGCCACCAGCAGAGATCTTGCCAGGGGCGACAATGAGCAGTTCTTC.